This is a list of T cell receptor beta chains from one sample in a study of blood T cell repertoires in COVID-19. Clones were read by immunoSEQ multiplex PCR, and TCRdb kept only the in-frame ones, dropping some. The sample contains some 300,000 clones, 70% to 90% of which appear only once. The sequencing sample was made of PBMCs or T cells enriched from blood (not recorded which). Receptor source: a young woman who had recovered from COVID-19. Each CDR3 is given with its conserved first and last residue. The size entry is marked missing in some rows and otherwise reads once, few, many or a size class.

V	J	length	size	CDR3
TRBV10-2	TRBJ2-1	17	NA	CASSVSAGGPSYNEQFF
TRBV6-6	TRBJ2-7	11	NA	CASTRGREQYF
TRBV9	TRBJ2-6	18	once	CASSVAGGDYSGANVLTF
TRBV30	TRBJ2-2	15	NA	CAWTAGQIYTGELFF
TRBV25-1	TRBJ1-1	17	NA	CASSVYRVGGSGTEAFF
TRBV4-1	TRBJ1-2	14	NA	CASSPEGQYYGYTF
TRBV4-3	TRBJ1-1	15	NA	CASSQDTGANTEAFF
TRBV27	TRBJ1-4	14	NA	CASSPTQRGEKLFF
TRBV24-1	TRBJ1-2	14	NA	CATSDLGGAEGYTF
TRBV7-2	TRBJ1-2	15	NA	CASSSQQGMVGGYTF
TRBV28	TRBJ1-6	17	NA	CASRPGLPSSYNSPLHF
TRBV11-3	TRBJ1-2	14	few	CASSRTGINYGYTF
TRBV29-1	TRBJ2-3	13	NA	CSVGTVLTDTQYF
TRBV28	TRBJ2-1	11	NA	CASNQGQGQFF
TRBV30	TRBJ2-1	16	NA	CAWSVLGEGGNNEQFF
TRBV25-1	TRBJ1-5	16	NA	CASSQSSEQGNQPQHF
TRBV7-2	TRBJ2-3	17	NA	CASSFRTSGVSTDTQYF
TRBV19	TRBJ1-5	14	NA	CASSIPRVDQPQHF
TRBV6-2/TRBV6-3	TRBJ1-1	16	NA	CASSYHIGQLNTEAFF
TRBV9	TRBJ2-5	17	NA	CASSVVASGSSRETQYF
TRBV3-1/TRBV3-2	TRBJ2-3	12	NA	CASRTTGGTQYF
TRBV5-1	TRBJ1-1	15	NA	CASSRGTVENTEAFF
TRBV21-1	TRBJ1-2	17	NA	CAIDAKTGLEPNYGYTF
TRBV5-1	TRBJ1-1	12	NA	CASGVVSTEAFF
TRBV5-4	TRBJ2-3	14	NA	CASSLEQGGHTQYF
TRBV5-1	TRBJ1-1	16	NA	CASSLGQGALYTEAFF
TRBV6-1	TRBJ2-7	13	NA	CASSEAHSHEQYF
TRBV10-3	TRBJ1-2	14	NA	CAISALTGESGYTF
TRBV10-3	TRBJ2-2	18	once	CAISQGESSGAVTGELFF
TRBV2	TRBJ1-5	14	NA	CASSRDNPNQPQHF
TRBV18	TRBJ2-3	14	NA	CASSPKASTDTQYF
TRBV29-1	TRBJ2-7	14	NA	CSVRTSGQSYEQYF
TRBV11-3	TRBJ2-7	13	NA	CASQDRSSYEQYF
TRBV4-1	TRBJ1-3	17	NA	CASSQVGPDRPGNTIYF